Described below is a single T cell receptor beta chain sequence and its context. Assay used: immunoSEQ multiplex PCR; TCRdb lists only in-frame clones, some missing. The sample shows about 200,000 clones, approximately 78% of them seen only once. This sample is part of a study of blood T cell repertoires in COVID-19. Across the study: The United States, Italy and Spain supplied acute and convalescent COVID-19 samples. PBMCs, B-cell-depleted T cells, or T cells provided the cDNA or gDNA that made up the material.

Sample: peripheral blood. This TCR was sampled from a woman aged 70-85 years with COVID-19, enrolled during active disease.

In DNA form, the CDR3 reads TGTGCCACCAGCAGTAGAGCACAGGGTGGTGTTGGCAATCAGCCCCAGCATTTT. Protein sequence: CATSSRAQGGVGNQPQHF. The chain has TRBV15 and TRBJ1-5, with D possibly TRBD1 on 6 matching bases. Germline assignment: CDR1 LNHNV and CDR2 YYDKDF (reference sequence). The length of the CDR3 is 18 residues. Between the trimmed V and J ends, which lost 3 bases and 2 bases, there was a span of 20 bases.